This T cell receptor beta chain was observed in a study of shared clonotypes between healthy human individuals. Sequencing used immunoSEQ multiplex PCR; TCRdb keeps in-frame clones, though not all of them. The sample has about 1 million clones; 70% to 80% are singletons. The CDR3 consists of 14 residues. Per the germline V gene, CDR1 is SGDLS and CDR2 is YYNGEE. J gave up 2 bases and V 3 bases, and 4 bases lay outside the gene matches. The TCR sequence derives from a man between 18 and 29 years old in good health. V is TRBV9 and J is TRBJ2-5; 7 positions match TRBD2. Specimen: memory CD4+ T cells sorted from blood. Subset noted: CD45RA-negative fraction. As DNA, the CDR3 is TGTGCCAGCAGCGGGGGACTACCTCAAGAGACCCAGTACTTC. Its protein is CASSGGLPQETQYF.